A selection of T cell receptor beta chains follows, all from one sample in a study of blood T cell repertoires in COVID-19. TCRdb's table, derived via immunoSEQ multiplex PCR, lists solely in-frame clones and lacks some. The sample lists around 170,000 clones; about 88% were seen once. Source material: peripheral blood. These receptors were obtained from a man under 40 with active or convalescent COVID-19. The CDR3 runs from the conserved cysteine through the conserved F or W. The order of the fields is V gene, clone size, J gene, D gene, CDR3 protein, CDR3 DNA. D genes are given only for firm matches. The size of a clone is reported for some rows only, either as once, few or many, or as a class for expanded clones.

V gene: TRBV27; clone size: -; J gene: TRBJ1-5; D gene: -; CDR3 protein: CASRIRGNNQPQHF; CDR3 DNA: TGTGCCAGCAGGATCAGGGGAAACAATCAGCCCCAGCATTTT
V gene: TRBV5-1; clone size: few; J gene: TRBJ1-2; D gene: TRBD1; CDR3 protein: CASSTPGQGSEGYTF; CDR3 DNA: TGCGCCAGCAGCACCCCGGGACAGGGCTCGGAAGGCTACACCTTC
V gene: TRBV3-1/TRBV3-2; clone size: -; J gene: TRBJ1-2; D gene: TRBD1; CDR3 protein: CASSRDRAVYGYTF; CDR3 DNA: TGTGCCAGCAGCCGAGACAGGGCGGTCTATGGCTACACCTTC
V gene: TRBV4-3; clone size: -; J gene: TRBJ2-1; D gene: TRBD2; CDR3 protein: CASSQDLSGNYNEQFF; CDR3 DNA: TGCGCCAGCAGCCAAGATCTAAGCGGGAATTACAATGAGCAGTTCTTC
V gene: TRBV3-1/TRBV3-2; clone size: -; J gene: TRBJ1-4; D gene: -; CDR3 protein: CASSPGAGQEKLFF; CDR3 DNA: TGTGCCAGCAGCCCCGGGGCAGGACAGGAAAAACTGTTTTTT
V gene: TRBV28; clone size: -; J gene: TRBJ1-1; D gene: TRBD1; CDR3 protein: CASSLLSGTGANEAFF; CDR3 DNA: TGTGCCAGCAGTCTATTATCCGGGACAGGGGCCAATGAAGCTTTCTTT
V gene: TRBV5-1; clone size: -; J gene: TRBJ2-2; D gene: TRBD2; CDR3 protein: CASALGGFAGELFF; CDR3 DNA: TGCGCCAGCGCCCTGGGGGGGTTCGCCGGGGAGCTGTTTTTT
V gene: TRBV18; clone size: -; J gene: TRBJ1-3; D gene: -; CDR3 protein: CASSRPQTDPRSGNTIYF; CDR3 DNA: TGTGCCAGCTCACGGCCGCAAACAGACCCACGCTCTGGAAACACCATATATTTT
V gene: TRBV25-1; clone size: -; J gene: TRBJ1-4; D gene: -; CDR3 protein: CASESLSGWGRFF; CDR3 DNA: TGTGCCAGCGAATCTCTATCGGGTTGGGGCAGGTTTTTT
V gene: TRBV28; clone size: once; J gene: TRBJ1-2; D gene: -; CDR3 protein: CASSHAADRTYGYTF; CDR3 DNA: TGTGCCAGCAGTCACGCCGCCGACAGGACGTATGGCTACACCTTC
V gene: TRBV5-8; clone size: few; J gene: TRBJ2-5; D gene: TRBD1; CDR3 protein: CASSLGTATTGSETQYF; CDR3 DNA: TGTGCCAGCAGCTTGGGGACCGCAACGACAGGGAGTGAGACCCAGTACTTC
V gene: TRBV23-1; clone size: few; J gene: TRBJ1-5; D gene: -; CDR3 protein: CASSHTGGSDSNQPQHF; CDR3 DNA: TGCGCCAGCAGTCATACGGGGGGCTCCGATAGCAATCAGCCCCAGCATTTT
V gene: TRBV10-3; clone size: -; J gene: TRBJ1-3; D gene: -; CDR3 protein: CAISDLGQSSSGNTIYF; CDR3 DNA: TGTGCCATCAGTGACCTAGGACAGTCGAGCTCTGGAAACACCATATATTTT
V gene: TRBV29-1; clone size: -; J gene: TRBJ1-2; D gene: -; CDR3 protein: CSVARDSNYGYTF; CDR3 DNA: TGCAGCGTTGCCAGGGACTCTAACTATGGCTACACCTTC
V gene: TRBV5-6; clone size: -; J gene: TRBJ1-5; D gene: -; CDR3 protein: CASSLFRATQPQHF; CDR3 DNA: TGTGCCAGCAGCTTGTTCAGGGCCACTCAGCCCCAGCATTTT